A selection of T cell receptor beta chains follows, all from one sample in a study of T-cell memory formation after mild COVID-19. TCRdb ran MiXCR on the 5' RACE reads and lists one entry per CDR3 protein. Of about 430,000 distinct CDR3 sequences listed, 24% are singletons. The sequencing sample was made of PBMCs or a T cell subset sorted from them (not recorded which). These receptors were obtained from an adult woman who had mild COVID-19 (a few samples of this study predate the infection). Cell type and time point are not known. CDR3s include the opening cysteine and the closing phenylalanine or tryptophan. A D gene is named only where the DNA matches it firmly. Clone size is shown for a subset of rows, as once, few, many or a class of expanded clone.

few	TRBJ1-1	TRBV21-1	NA	CAGLTVNTEAFF	TGTGCCGGATTGACAGTCAACACTGAAGCTTTCTTT
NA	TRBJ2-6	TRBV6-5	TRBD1	CASSYLGQGAPGANVLTF	TGTGCCAGCAGTTACCTGGGACAGGGGGCCCCTGGGGCCAACGTCCTGACTTTC
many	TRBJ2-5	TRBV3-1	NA	CASSQGSRGGQETQYF	TGTGCCAGCAGCCAAGGAAGTAGGGGCGGCCAAGAGACCCAGTACTTC
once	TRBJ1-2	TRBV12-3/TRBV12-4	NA	CASSFGGTNYGYTF	TGTGCCAGCAGTTTTGGAGGGACCAACTATGGCTACACCTTC
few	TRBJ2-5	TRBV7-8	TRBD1	CASSPRTGFSLQETQYF	TGTGCCAGCAGCCCGAGGACAGGGTTTTCCCTCCAAGAGACCCAGTACTTC
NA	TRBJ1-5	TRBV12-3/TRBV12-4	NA	CASRQDALAHSPQHF	TGTGCCAGCCGCCAGGATGCCTTGGCCCATTCGCCCCAGCATTTT
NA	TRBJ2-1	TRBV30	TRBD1	CAWSGQGEQFF	TGTGCCTGGAGTGGACAGGGAGAGCAGTTCTTC
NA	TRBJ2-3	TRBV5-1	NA	CASSSPGVTDTQYF	TGCGCCAGCAGCTCCCCGGGGGTTACAGATACGCAGTATTTT
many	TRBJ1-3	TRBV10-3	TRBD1	CATHPGTGRSGNTIYF	TGTGCCACTCACCCCGGGACAGGTCGCTCTGGAAACACCATATATTTT
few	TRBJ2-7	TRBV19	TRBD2	CASSTAGDSYEQYF	TGTGCCAGTAGTACCGCGGGGGACTCCTACGAGCAGTACTTC
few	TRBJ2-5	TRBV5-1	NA	CASSMGAGIQETQYF	TGCGCCAGCAGCATGGGGGCGGGGATACAAGAGACCCAGTACTTC
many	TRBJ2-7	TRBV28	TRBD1	CASSLSGQGSYEQYF	TGTGCCAGCAGTTTATCAGGACAGGGGTCCTACGAGCAGTACTTC
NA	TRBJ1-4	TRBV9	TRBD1	CASSVGDRGSLEKLFF	TGTGCCAGCAGCGTAGGGGACAGGGGAAGCCTTGAAAAACTGTTTTTT
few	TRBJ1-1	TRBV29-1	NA	CSVDSTEAFF	TGCAGCGTTGATAGCACTGAAGCTTTCTTT
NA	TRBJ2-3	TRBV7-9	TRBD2	CASSLAAGGALQYF	TGTGCCAGCAGCTTAGCAGCGGGGGGCGCCCTTCAGTATTTT
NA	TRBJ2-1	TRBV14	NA	CASSQDNLLHYNEQFF	TGTGCCAGCAGCCAAGATAACCTCTTACACTACAATGAGCAGTTCTTC
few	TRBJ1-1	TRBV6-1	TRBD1	CASSEKGTGNTEAFF	TGTGCCAGCAGTGAAAAGGGGACAGGGAACACTGAAGCTTTCTTT
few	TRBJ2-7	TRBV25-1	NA	CASSLAWDDSYEQYF	TGTGCCAGCAGTTTAGCGTGGGACGATTCCTACGAGCAGTACTTC
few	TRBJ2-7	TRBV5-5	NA	CASIGQSFYEQYF	TGTGCCAGCATAGGTCAGAGCTTCTACGAGCAGTACTTC
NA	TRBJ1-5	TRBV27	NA	CASSPTDSRISNQPQHF	TGTGCCAGCAGTCCCACGGACAGTCGAATAAGCAATCAGCCCCAGCATTTT
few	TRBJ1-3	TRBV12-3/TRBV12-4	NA	CASTVKNSGNTIYF	TGTGCCAGCACTGTCAAGAACTCTGGAAACACCATATATTTT
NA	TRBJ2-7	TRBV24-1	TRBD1	CATSAGGGYEQYF	TGTGCCACCAGTGCAGGGGGTGGCTACGAGCAGTACTTC
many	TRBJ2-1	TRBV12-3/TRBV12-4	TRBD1	CASSPGTVSGEQFF	TGTGCCAGCAGTCCCGGGACAGTCTCGGGTGAGCAGTTCTTC
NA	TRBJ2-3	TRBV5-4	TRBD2	CASSTRTSGTDTQYF	TGTGCCAGCAGCACCCGGACTAGCGGCACAGATACGCAGTATTTT
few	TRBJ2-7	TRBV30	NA	CAWSFTPRGYEQYF	TGTGCCTGGAGTTTCACTCCCCGGGGCTACGAGCAGTACTTC
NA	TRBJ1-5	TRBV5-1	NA	CASSEWGNQPQHF	TGCGCCAGCAGCGAGTGGGGCAATCAGCCCCAGCATTTT
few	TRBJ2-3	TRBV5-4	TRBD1	CASSLLQGAADTQYF	TGTGCCAGCAGCTTGCTACAGGGGGCGGCAGATACGCAGTATTTT
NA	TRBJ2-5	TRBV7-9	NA	CASSLGEVETQYF	TGTGCCAGCAGCTTAGGCGAGGTAGAGACCCAGTACTTC
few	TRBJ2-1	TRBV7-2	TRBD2	CASSLQAGDYNEQFF	TGTGCCAGCAGCTTACAAGCGGGGGACTACAATGAGCAGTTCTTC
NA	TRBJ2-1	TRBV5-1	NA	CASSSSGHYNEQFF	TGCGCCAGCAGCTCCTCCGGCCACTACAATGAGCAGTTCTTC
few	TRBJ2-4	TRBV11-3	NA	CASSLADSLAKNIQYF	TGTGCCAGCAGCTTAGCAGACAGTTTAGCCAAAAACATTCAGTACTTC
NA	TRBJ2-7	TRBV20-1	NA	CSASPSPYEQYF	TGCAGTGCTAGCCCCAGCCCCTACGAGCAGTACTTC
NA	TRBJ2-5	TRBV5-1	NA	CASSLAGFEGKETQYF	TGCGCCAGCAGCTTGGCGGGGTTCGAGGGGAAAGAGACCCAGTACTTC
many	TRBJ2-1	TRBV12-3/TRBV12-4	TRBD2	CASSRSTSGGAGYNEQFF	TGTGCCAGCAGCCGATCTACTAGCGGGGGGGCCGGCTACAATGAGCAGTTCTTC
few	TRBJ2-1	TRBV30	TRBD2	CAWSGNPGLAGVPYNEQFF	TGTGCCTGGAGCGGCAATCCGGGACTAGCGGGCGTCCCCTACAATGAGCAGTTCTTC
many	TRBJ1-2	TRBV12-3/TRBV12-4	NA	CASSLGTGGYTF	TGTGCCAGCAGTCTAGGGACTGGTGGCTACACCTTC
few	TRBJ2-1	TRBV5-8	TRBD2	CASSPPGGVNEQFF	TGTGCCAGCAGCCCCCCGGGAGGAGTGAATGAGCAGTTCTTC
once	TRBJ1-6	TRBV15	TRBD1	CATSRALGQGNSPLHF	TGTGCCACCAGCAGAGCCCTAGGACAGGGGAATTCACCCCTCCACTTT
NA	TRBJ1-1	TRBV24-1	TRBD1	CATSDPGTGAPRGAFF	TGTGCCACCAGTGACCCCGGGACAGGGGCGCCGAGAGGGGCTTTCTTT
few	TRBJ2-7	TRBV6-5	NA	CASSPDFQRSYEQYF	TGTGCCAGCAGTCCCGATTTTCAAAGGAGCTACGAGCAGTACTTC